One sample yielded the 9 T cell receptor beta chains listed below, sequenced in a study of identical twins' blood T cells. TCRdb independently ran MiXCR on the 5' RACE reads; one entry per CDR3 protein. The sample has 400,000 or so distinct CDR3 sequences, about 28% seen once. The sample was PBMCs. The receptors were sampled from a woman aged 18-55 years in good health.

This sequence joins TRBV20-1 and TRBJ2-1, with 7 bases lining up with TRBD1. The CDR3 runs 13 residues. In germline, CDR1 is DFQATT, CDR2 SNEGSKA (reference sequence). The J segment lost 5 bases and the V segment lost 5 bases, leaving 6 bases of the junction unmatched. The CDR3, as DNA: TGCAGTGCTGTCCGGGACAGAAACAATGAGCAGTTCTTC. Encoded protein: CSAVRDRNNEQFF.

The V and J genes are TRBV5-1 and TRBJ2-2; D is unresolved. Per the germline V gene, CDR1 is SGHRS and CDR2 is YFSETQ. The V end lost 5 bases, the J end lost 4 bases, and 9 bases lay between the germline ends. The CDR3 length is 13 residues. The CDR3 loop reads CASSFDSTGELFF. The DNA of the CDR3 is TGCGCCAGCAGTTTCGATAGCACCGGGGAGCTGTTTTTT.

In this sample, this clonotype turned up many times. This chain connects TRBV7-9 to TRBJ1-4, with D uncertain. The CDR3 runs to 12 residues. With 3 bases removed from V and 5 bases from J, the gap between germline ends came to 4 bases. Germline V gene data show CDR1 as SEHNR and CDR2 as FQNEAQ (reference sequence). The CDR3 DNA reads as TGTGCCAGCAGCTTGAACAATGAAAAACTGTTTTTT. Amino acid sequence: CASSLNNEKLFF.

Of note for this clonotype: A much larger clone differs by one base, so this may be a read error. This chain links TRBV6-5 with TRBJ1-3; D gene uncertain. The germline CDR1 and CDR2 sequences are MNHEY and SVGAGI. The CDR3 is 15 amino acids. Trimming stripped 0 bases from V and 2 bases from J, with 8 bases between. CDR3 in DNA: TGTGCCAGCAGTTACTCGAGGTCAGCTGGAAACACCATATATTTT. This encodes CASSYSRSAGNTIYF.

The CDR3 bases are TGCAGCGTTGGACAGGGCTGGGAGACCCAGTACTTC. Translation gives CSVGQGWETQYF. V is TRBV29-1 and J is TRBJ2-5; TRBD1 agrees at 7 bases. The germline V gene encodes CDR1 SQVTM and CDR2 ANQGSEA. V dropped 4 bases and J dropped 5; count of bases not matched to a gene: 4. The CDR3 consists of 12 residues. Drawing the rest from reference TRBV29-1 and TRBJ2-5, the complete variable domain is SAVISQKPSRDICQRGTSLTIQCQVDSQVTMMFWYRQQPGQSLTLIATANQGSEATYESGFVIDKFPISRPNLTFSTLTVSNMSPEDSSIYLCSVGQGWETQYFGPGTRLLVL.

The gene calls are TRBV6-5 and TRBJ2-3, with 9 bases lining up with TRBD2. The CDR3 is 15 amino acids. The V gene's germline CDR1 is MNHEY and CDR2 SVGAGI. Trimming took 2 bases from V and 2 from J; bases not matched to a gene: 2. CDR3 protein: CASSYAGGFTDTQYF. The CDR3 DNA sequence: TGTGCCAGCAGTTACGCGGGGGGGTTCACAGATACGCAGTATTTT.

The chain is built from TRBV18 and TRBJ1-6; D not certain. Trimming removed 3 bases from V and 9 bases from J, with 15 bases in between. CDR1 and CDR2 from the germline V gene are KGHSH and LQKENI. CDR3 length: 15 residues. The chain's CDR3 is CASSPPGSWGSPLHF. The CDR3 bases are TGTGCCAGCTCACCTCCCGGGTCCTGGGGTTCACCCCTCCACTTT.

The chain couples TRBV20-1 to TRBJ1-1; tentative D call: TRBD1 (5 bases). This CDR3 is 11 amino acids long. V dropped 1 base and J dropped 11 bases, with 11 bases sitting between them. CDR1 is DFQATT and CDR2 is SNEGSKA in the germline V gene (reference sequence). The CDR3: CSARGDSEAFF. The CDR3, as DNA: TGCAGTGCTAGAGGCGACAGCGAGGCTTTCTTT.

The rearrangement uses TRBV12-3 or TRBV12-4 and TRBJ2-1; 7 bases agree with TRBD2. This CDR3 is built from 13 residues. J was trimmed by 9 bases and V by 4 bases; bases with no gene match: 6. CDR3 DNA: TGTGCCAGCAGTTCTCTAGGGGAGGGTGAGCAGTTCTTC. Amino acids: CASSSLGEGEQFF.